Sequencing of this TCR beta chain was carried out in a study of pediatric ulcerative colitis. TCRdb's table, derived via immunoSEQ multiplex PCR, lists solely in-frame clones and lacks some. The repertoire consists of 11,000 to 15,000 clones, with approximately 90% occurring once and the leading ten covering over 0.75%. Overall study findings and caveats: Acute severe colitis showed lower rectal diversity from clonal expansions.

Colonoscopy and blood draw happened at the same time. As concerns this clone: Antigen specificity is unknown.

V dropped 3 bases and J dropped 3; count of bases not matched to a gene: 5. CDR1 is SGHNT and CDR2 is YENEEA in the germline V gene. This CDR3 has 15 residues. This TCR came from a boy aged 5-17 years with moderate ulcerative colitis. Sequenced input: blood. The chain joins TRBV11-3 to TRBJ2-3; 8 bases fit TRBD2. The CDR3 DNA reads as TGTGCCAGCAGCTTGGTAGCGGGGCTGACAGATACGCAGTATTTT. Residues: CASSLVAGLTDTQYF.